This is a list of T cell receptor beta chains from one sample in a study of identical twins. Via MiXCR, TCRdb re-called the 5' RACE reads, giving one row per CDR3 protein. Found here are about 1.7 million distinct CDR3 sequences, less than 40% of them singletons; the top ten hold under 0.35%. Sequenced: cord blood. The receptor source for this set is a newborn girl in good health. Each CDR3 is given with its conserved first and last residue. The order of the fields is D gene, V gene, J gene, clone size, CDR3 DNA, CDR3 protein. A D gene is named only where the DNA matches it firmly. Size is omitted from some rows. Given values are once, few, many or a class for expanded clones.

d_gene: -; v_gene: TRBV27; j_gene: TRBJ1-2; abundance: -; CDR3nt: TGTGCCAGCAGTTTACGTCAGGGTTCCTTACCTAACTATGGCTACACCTTC; CDR3aa: CASSLRQGSLPNYGYTF
d_gene: TRBD2; v_gene: TRBV7-6; j_gene: TRBJ2-7; abundance: -; CDR3nt: TGTGCCAGCAGCTTAGCTCCTAAACTAGCGGGACGATACAATGAGCAGTACTTC; CDR3aa: CASSLAPKLAGRYNEQYF
d_gene: -; v_gene: TRBV20-1; j_gene: TRBJ1-2; abundance: -; CDR3nt: TGCAGTGCTAGAGTGTCCGGACCGGGGGGCTACACCTTC; CDR3aa: CSARVSGPGGYTF
d_gene: -; v_gene: TRBV6-2/TRBV6-3; j_gene: TRBJ2-5; abundance: few; CDR3nt: TGTGCCAGCAGGAACACAGGTCTTCAAGAGACCCAGTACTTC; CDR3aa: CASRNTGLQETQYF
d_gene: TRBD2; v_gene: TRBV4-2; j_gene: TRBJ2-7; abundance: few; CDR3nt: TGTGCCAGCAGCCAAGTCGGTAGCGGGAACGAGCAGTACTTC; CDR3aa: CASSQVGSGNEQYF
d_gene: TRBD1; v_gene: TRBV2; j_gene: TRBJ2-2; abundance: few; CDR3nt: TGTGCCAGCAGTACCGGGACAGGGAACACCGGGGAGCTGTTTTTT; CDR3aa: CASSTGTGNTGELFF
d_gene: TRBD1; v_gene: TRBV6-5; j_gene: TRBJ2-7; abundance: -; CDR3nt: TGTGCCAGCATGAGACAGGGCTCTTACTACGAGCAGTACTTC; CDR3aa: CASMRQGSYYEQYF
d_gene: TRBD2; v_gene: TRBV15; j_gene: TRBJ2-7; abundance: -; CDR3nt: TGTGCCACCAGCAGGTTAGCGGGGGGGTACAATGAGCAGTACTTC; CDR3aa: CATSRLAGGYNEQYF
d_gene: -; v_gene: TRBV3-1; j_gene: TRBJ1-4; abundance: -; CDR3nt: TGTGCCAGCAGCCAATTGACGGGTGAAAAACTGTTTTTT; CDR3aa: CASSQLTGEKLFF
d_gene: -; v_gene: TRBV6-5; j_gene: TRBJ2-7; abundance: few; CDR3nt: TGTGCCAGCAGTCCTAACCCTTTAACCACCTCCTACGAGCAGTACTTC; CDR3aa: CASSPNPLTTSYEQYF
d_gene: -; v_gene: TRBV9; j_gene: TRBJ2-7; abundance: many; CDR3nt: TGTGCCAGCAGCCCAGGAGGCAGGGCACTCAACGAGCAGTACTTC; CDR3aa: CASSPGGRALNEQYF
d_gene: TRBD2; v_gene: TRBV20-1; j_gene: TRBJ2-7; abundance: -; CDR3nt: TGCAGTGCTACTGGGACTAGCGGGGATACCTACGAGCAGTACTTC; CDR3aa: CSATGTSGDTYEQYF
d_gene: -; v_gene: TRBV12-5; j_gene: TRBJ2-7; abundance: few; CDR3nt: TGTGCTAGTGCTCGAGGCAGCACTTCCCCCTACGAGCAGTACTTC; CDR3aa: CASARGSTSPYEQYF